These 29 T cell receptor beta chains originate from one sample sequenced in a study of regulatory T cells in long-lasting Graves disease. Time point described: newly diagnosed GD, antithyroid drugs for less than 3 months. The TCR library was prepared using RNA isolated from PBMCs. Construction of TCR beta libraries relied on iRepertoire HTBI primers and on Arm-PCR targeting CDR3 regions. MiXCR, applied by TCRdb to the multiplex PCR reads, yields one record per CDR3 protein. The sample records roughly 420,000 distinct CDR3 sequences, around 15% being singletons. In addition, the sample was reused for a study of T cells in Graves' hyperthyroidism and ophthalmopathy.

This sample comprised peripheral blood mononuclear cells (PBMCs), obtained at new diagnosis, from a patient treated with antithyroid drugs. Source of these receptors: a woman under 40 with Graves disease.

This clonotype was found many times. This chain joins TRBV7-9 and TRBJ2-7; D is perhaps TRBD1 or TRBD2 (5 bases each). The CDR3 runs 15 residues. Looked up from germline, CDR1 is SEHNR and CDR2 is FQNEAQ (reference sequence). Trimming left V 2 bases short and J 6 bases short, with 17 bases between. The CDR3, as DNA: TGTGCCAGCAGCTTAAATAGTGGGAGCCAGGGCGAGCAGTACTTC. Protein: CASSLNSGSQGEQYF. The whole variable domain, remainder taken from reference TRBV7-9 and TRBJ2-7, is DTGVSQNPRHKITKRGQNVTFRCDPISEHNRLYWYRQTLGQGPEFLTYFQNEAQLEKSRLLSDRFSAERPKGSFSTLEIQRTEQGDSAMYLCASSLNSGSQGEQYFGPGTRLTVT.

This clonotype was observed many times. The genes are TRBV28 and TRBJ1-4; D unresolved. V was pared by 1 base and J by 10 bases, with 13 bases between. Germline-derived CDR1 and CDR2 are MDHEN and SYDVKM. This CDR3 is built from 14 residues. This CDR3 is CASSLSGRTAKLFF. In nucleotides, the CDR3 is TGTGCCAGCAGTTTATCCGGCAGAACGGCAAAACTGTTTTTT.

This clonotype has at least ten counts. V gene TRBV10-3 combines with J gene TRBJ2-3; 7 bases line up with TRBD2. Germline values: CDR1 ENHRY, CDR2 SYGVKD. V was clipped by 3 bases and J by 5 bases; unmatched bases: 5. The length of the CDR3 is 14 residues. The CDR3: CAISDGRVGDTQYF. The CDR3 bases are TGTGCCATCAGTGATGGGAGGGTAGGAGATACGCAGTATTTT.

This clonotype was seen many times. The rearrangement uses TRBV18 and TRBJ2-5; 7 bases match TRBD1. With 4 bases clipped from V and 3 bases from J, the junction kept 11 bases outside the gene matches. CDR3 length: 16 residues. The germline V gene has CDR1 KGHSH and CDR2 LQKENI. CDR3 region: CASSRIPGQLKETQYF. CDR3 coding DNA: TGTGCCAGCTCACGGATACCGGGACAGCTCAAAGAGACCCAGTACTTC.

This clonotype was seen a few times. The J gene is TRBJ1-1, the V gene TRBV29-1; 8 bases map to TRBD1. The CDR3 is 14 amino acids. V trimming: 3 bases; J trimming: 4 bases; junction bases outside the gene matches: 7. The germline V gene encodes CDR1 SQVTM and CDR2 ANQGSEA. CDR3 coding DNA: TGCAGCGTTGATCCCCCAGGGGGCATCACTGAAGCTTTCTTT. Translating gives CSVDPPGGITEAFF.

This clonotype showed up just a few times. The chain has TRBV19 and TRBJ2-1; the match to TRBD2 covers 7 bases. The CDR3 loop spans 16 amino acids. V was pared by 2 bases and J by 5 bases, with 9 bases of the junction left unmatched. In germline, CDR1 is LNHDA, CDR2 SQIVND (reference sequence). The CDR3 nucleotides read TGTGCCAGTAGTATATTCACTAGCGAATACCACAATGAGCAGTTCTTC. It encodes CASSIFTSEYHNEQFF.

V gene TRBV25-1 combines with J gene TRBJ1-1; no firm D call. From germline, CDR1 is MGHDK and CDR2 SYGVNS. V lost 11 bases to trimming and J lost 0 bases, with 7 bases between them. The length of the CDR3 is 11 residues. CDR3 sequence (DNA): TGTGCCTCCCAGATGAACACTGAAGCTTTCTTT. Translated: CASQMNTEAFF.

This clonotype was picked up many times. The chain combines TRBV28 with TRBJ2-5, with TRBD1 matching 7 bases. Trimming removed 5 bases from V and 0 bases from J; junction bases left unmatched: 6. CDR1 is MDHEN and CDR2 is SYDVKM in the germline V gene. This CDR3 spans 15 amino acids. CDR3 bases: TGTGCCAGCAGTAGGATACAGGGGCACCAAGAGACCCAGTACTTC. Translation gives CASSRIQGHQETQYF.

There are many counts of this clonotype. V is TRBV2 and J is TRBJ2-4; TRBD1 matches at 7 bases. Unmatched junction bases numbered 7, after V lost 6 bases and J lost 8 bases. This CDR3 is built from 13 residues. Germline V gene data show CDR1 as SNHLY and CDR2 as FYNNEI. The CDR3 loop reads CASSLTTGDIQYF. The CDR3, as DNA: TGTGCCAGCAGCCTGACAACAGGGGACATTCAGTACTTC.

This clonotype occurred many times. The rearrangement joins TRBV29-1 to TRBJ1-2; TRBD1 matches at 9 bases. CDR3 size: 16 residues. The germline gives CDR1 SQVTM, CDR2 ANQGSEA. Unmatched junction bases numbered 15, after V lost 6 bases and J lost 4 bases. The CDR3 DNA follows: TGCAGCGTCCGATCATCCGGGACAGGGATCCTCTATGGCTACACCTTC. Translating it yields CSVRSSGTGILYGYTF.

This clonotype was seen at least ten times. The V and J genes are TRBV30 and TRBJ2-3; no clear D gene. Trimming cost V 8 bases and J 4 bases, with 19 bases left between them. The CDR3 extends over 14 amino acids. Germline V lookup: CDR1 GTSNPN, CDR2 SVGIG (reference sequence). The CDR3 bases are TGTGCCAGCCTAAACTCAGTGAATGCAGATACGCAGTATTTT. Protein product: CASLNSVNADTQYF.

This clonotype has only a few counts. The chain employs TRBV30 and TRBJ2-2, with D hard to call. This CDR3 is 12 amino acids long. V lost 3 bases and J 4 bases, leaving 6 bases between the germline ends. CDR1 is GTSNPN and CDR2 is SVGIG in the germline V gene (reference sequence). The CDR3 nucleotides read TGTGCCTGGAGACCGGGCACCGGGGAGCTGTTTTTT. It yields the protein CAWRPGTGELFF.

This clonotype has at least ten counts. The chain has TRBV18 and TRBJ1-1; TRBD1 aligns across 7 bases. After removal of 2 bases from V and 1 base from J, the junction contained 7 bases not matched to a gene. Germline CDR1 is KGHSH and CDR2 is LQKENI. This CDR3 spans 16 amino acids. CDR3 residues: CASSPTSGTANTEAFF. The CDR3 bases are TGTGCCAGCTCACCAACATCCGGGACAGCGAACACTGAAGCTTTCTTT. The full variable domain, in which reference TRBV18 and TRBJ1-1 provide the parts outside the CDR3, is NAGVMQNPRHLVRRRGQEARLRCSPMKGHSHVYWYRQLPEEGLKFMVYLQKENIIDESGMPKERFSAEFPKEGPSILRIQQVVRGDSAAYFCASSPTSGTANTEAFFGQGTRLTVV.

This clonotype was detected ten times or more. The chain couples TRBV7-2 to TRBJ1-1; no firm D call. Germline CDR1 SGHTA, CDR2 FQGNSA. The germline V and J ends were trimmed by 3 bases and 0 bases, with 5 bases remaining between them. This CDR3 has 13 amino acids. CDR3 nucleotide sequence: TGTGCCAGCAGCTTTGATGTGAACACTGAAGCTTTCTTT. Amino acids: CASSFDVNTEAFF. The entire variable domain, with the rest obtained from reference TRBV7-2 and TRBJ1-1, is as follows: GAGVSQSPSNKVTEKGKDVELRCDPISGHTALYWYRQSLGQGLEFLIYFQGNSAPDKSGLPSDRFSAERTGGSVSTLTIQRTQQEDSAVYLCASSFDVNTEAFFGQGTRLTVV.

This clonotype was seen repeatedly, ten times or more. The chain combines TRBV5-6 with TRBJ2-5; D unresolved. In germline, CDR1 is SGHDT, CDR2 YYEEEE. The CDR3 has 13 residues. Trimming took off 2 bases at V and 2 bases at J, with 7 bases between the two ends. Written as DNA, the CDR3 is TGTGCCAGCAGCTTTATGGATCAAGAGACCCAGTACTTC. Its protein is CASSFMDQETQYF.

In its sample, this clonotype was seen many times. V and J are TRBV7-8 and TRBJ2-1; the D gene could be TRBD1 or TRBD2 (5 bases each). Germline values: CDR1 SGHVS, CDR2 FQNEAQ. This CDR3 comprises 15 residues. V gave up 5 bases and J gave up 7 bases, with 18 bases separating them. CDR3 loop: CASSLTGTPGNEQFF. Written as DNA, the CDR3 is TGTGCCAGCAGCCTAACCGGGACCCCGGGGAATGAGCAGTTCTTC.

This clonotype was seen at least ten times. The chain has TRBV28 and TRBJ2-7; D not resolved. CDR1 and CDR2 (germline): MDHEN, SYDVKM. The CDR3 extends over 14 amino acids. V was shortened by 10 bases and J by 0 bases, with 16 bases between the two germline ends. In DNA, the CDR3 is TGTGCCACCAACGGACCGACCAACTCCTACGAGCAGTACTTC. This translates into CATNGPTNSYEQYF.

This clonotype was counted a few times. V gene TRBV29-1 combines with J gene TRBJ2-1, with 7 bases that match TRBD2. Looked up from germline, CDR1 is SQVTM and CDR2 is ANQGSEA. V lost 4 bases, J lost 8 bases, and 11 bases stayed unmatched. This CDR3 is 14 amino acids long. The CDR3 loop is CSVGGRLAVYEQFF. The DNA for the CDR3 is TGCAGCGTTGGGGGGAGACTAGCTGTGTATGAGCAGTTCTTC.

The table lists this clonotype with many counts. V gene TRBV2 combines with J gene TRBJ2-1; 10 bases are a match to TRBD1. The CDR3 runs 14 residues. Germline CDR1 is SNHLY and CDR2 is FYNNEI. The trim removed 6 bases at V and 9 bases at J, leaving 8 bases unmatched. The CDR3 sequence: CASRGTGESGEQFF. The CDR3 nucleotides read TGTGCCAGCAGAGGGACAGGGGAGAGCGGTGAGCAGTTCTTC.

V usage is TRBV4-2 and J usage is TRBJ2-1; 10 positions match TRBD2. V lost 4 bases and J lost 4; bases outside the gene matches: 7. This CDR3 spans 16 amino acids. The germline gives CDR1 LGHNA, CDR2 YNFKEQ. The CDR3 nucleotides are TGTGCCAGCAGCCTTGCTAGCGGGAGTTCGTACAATGAGCAGTTCTTC. This gives the protein CASSLASGSSYNEQFF.

The CDR3 loop is CASSFTGTYNEQFF. In DNA, the CDR3 is TGTGCCAGCAGTTTCACGGGAACCTACAATGAGCAGTTCTTC. The chain uses TRBV28 and TRBJ2-1, with D maybe TRBD2 (5 bases). Deletions cut 3 bases from V and 2 bases from J, with 8 bases between. The germline gives CDR1 MDHEN, CDR2 SYDVKM. This CDR3 has 14 residues.

In this sample, this clonotype turned up a few times. The rearrangement uses TRBV4-1 and TRBJ1-5; D perhaps matches TRBD1 (5 bases). Germline CDR1 reads MGHRA; CDR2 reads YSYEKL. Between the trimmed V and J ends, which lost 5 bases and 8 bases, there was a span of 22 bases. There are 16 residues in the CDR3. The CDR3 sequence is CASSRGSGTRREPQHF. CDR3 DNA sequence: TGCGCCAGCAGCAGAGGGTCCGGGACCCGTCGGGAGCCCCAGCATTTT.

This clonotype was detected a few times. The chain is built from TRBV5-1 and TRBJ2-3; 8 positions match TRBD2. Germline values: CDR1 SGHRS, CDR2 YFSETQ. The CDR3 runs 16 residues. V shed 4 bases, J shed 4 bases, and the junction held 11 bases outside the gene matches. DNA for the CDR3: TGCGCCAGCAGCCAGATGGGGGCGGGAGGAGCAGATACGCAGTATTTT. Protein product: CASSQMGAGGADTQYF.

The chain carries TRBV7-2 and TRBJ2-7, with 10 positions matching TRBD1. Germline CDR1 and CDR2: SGHTA and FQGNSA. This CDR3 spans 18 amino acids. Trimming cost V 4 bases and J 2 bases; bases outside gene matches: 14. CDR3 amino acids: CASSYRDRGSLFTYEQYF. CDR3 nucleotide sequence: TGTGCCAGCAGCTACCGGGACAGGGGCTCGTTATTTACCTACGAGCAGTACTTC.

This clonotype was picked up many times. The V and J genes are TRBV3-1 and TRBJ2-7; D is undetermined. This CDR3 has 11 residues. CDR1 is LGHDT, CDR2 YNNKEL, per germline (reference sequence). Trimming took off 8 bases at V and 5 bases at J, with 10 bases between the two ends. CDR3 residues: CASGRTDEQYF. CDR3 bases: TGTGCCAGCGGAAGGACCGACGAGCAGTACTTC.

This clonotype has just a few counts. The chain is built from TRBV7-9 and TRBJ1-2; 8 positions match TRBD1. Per the germline V gene, CDR1 is SEHNR and CDR2 is FQNEAQ (reference sequence). After removal of 3 bases from V and 3 bases from J, the junction contained 3 bases not matched to a gene. The CDR3 loop spans 14 amino acids. The CDR3 nucleotides read TGTGCCAGCAGCTTGCTACAGGGGGACTATGGCTACACCTTC. Its translation is CASSLLQGDYGYTF.

This clonotype was seen ten or more times. The chain has TRBV30 and TRBJ2-7, with D possibly called TRBD1 or TRBD2 (5 bases each). Deletions cut 3 bases from V and 2 bases from J, with 23 bases between. The CDR3 length is 17 residues. Germline assignment: CDR1 GTSNPN and CDR2 SVGIG (reference sequence). CDR3 sequence: CAWRPIEGEGSPYEQYF. DNA for the CDR3: TGTGCCTGGAGACCTATCGAAGGTGAGGGGTCCCCCTACGAGCAGTACTTC.

This clonotype turned up a few times. The CDR3 protein is CASSRTSGRAIEQFF. The CDR3 DNA follows: TGTGCCAGCAGCCGGACTAGCGGGAGGGCCATTGAGCAGTTCTTC. V is TRBV11-2 and J is TRBJ2-1, with 15 bases aligning to TRBD2. The junction had 5 bases not matched to a gene; V was cut back by 5 bases and J by 9 bases. The V gene's germline CDR1 is SGHAT and CDR2 FQNNGV. CDR3 size: 15 residues.

The J gene is TRBJ1-2, the V gene TRBV19; unclear D gene. The germline V and J ends were trimmed by 4 bases and 8 bases, with 17 bases remaining between them. The CDR3 spans 14 residues. CDR1 and CDR2 from the germline V gene are LNHDA and SQIVND (reference sequence). The CDR3 DNA reads TGTGCCAGTAGTACTTCCAGAGCCGACTCCGGCTACACCTTC. Translating it yields CASSTSRADSGYTF.